The 7 T cell receptor beta chains reported below all come from one sample, sequenced in a study of T cell responses to AZD1222 COVID-19 vaccine (dated by TCRdb to about 2021). Read against the paper, the sample's time point label means: baseline before first vaccination. The intended sense of this specimen's treatment or condition label: meningococcal conjugate vaccine given as trial control. Libraries came from the immunoSEQ multiplex PCR assay. TCRdb took over this immuneACCESS table, retaining in-frame rearrangements with V and J assigned. Such tables are incomplete; in checked studies, under half of the missing clones stem from an unresolved V gene, and the remainder is unexplained. The sample contains about 90,000 clones, approximately 89% of them found a single time. Roughly 5.5% of the sample goes to the ten largest clones. Specimen: peripheral blood, collected on day 0 of MenACWY control vaccination. These receptor sequences come from an adult in good health.

This chain joins TRBV15 and TRBJ2-3, with TRBD2 identical over 8 bases. The CDR3 has 16 amino acids. V dropped 0 bases and J dropped 11; count of bases not matched to a gene: 13. Looked up from germline, CDR1 is LNHNV and CDR2 is YYDKDF (reference sequence). CDR3 DNA sequence: TGTGCCACCAGCAGAGAAGCGGGGGCCAACCTCTTGGGGCAGTATTTT. Amino acids: CATSREAGANLLGQYF.

V and J are TRBV6-2 or TRBV6-3 and TRBJ2-5; unclear D gene. The CDR3 is made up of 11 amino acids. Looked up from germline, CDR1 is MNHEY and CDR2 is SVGEGT. V gave up 1 base and J gave up 5 bases, with 2 bases separating them. DNA for the CDR3: TGTGCCAGCAGTTACTTGGAGACCCAGTACTTC. This encodes CASSYLETQYF.

The rearrangement links TRBV5-1 to TRBJ1-2; weak D call: TRBD1 (6 bases). CDR3 length: 14 residues. From germline, CDR1 is SGHRS and CDR2 YFSETQ. V was cut by 3 bases and J by 2 bases, with 11 bases left in between. CDR3 region: CASSSGQPNYGYTF. Here the CDR3 DNA reads TGCGCCAGCAGCTCCGGACAGCCAAACTATGGCTACACCTTC.

V and J are TRBV2 and TRBJ2-5, with D possibly being TRBD1 (5 bases). The germline CDR1 and CDR2 sequences are SNHLY and FYNNEI. With 2 bases removed from V and 5 bases from J, the gap between germline ends came to 12 bases. This CDR3 comprises 14 residues. For the CDR3, the DNA is TGTGCCAGCAGTGAATGGCAGGGATTGGAGACCCAGTACTTC. Residues: CASSEWQGLETQYF.

Here the CDR3 DNA reads TGCAGTTTAATGGGGACTCAGGGAGATACGCAGTATTTT. It is translated as CSLMGTQGDTQYF. V usage is TRBV29-1 and J usage is TRBJ2-3; D may be TRBD2 (6 bases). Germline V gene data show CDR1 as SQVTM and CDR2 as ANQGSEA. The CDR3 is 13 residues long.

V gene TRBV20-1 combines with J gene TRBJ1-2; 7 bases match TRBD1. This CDR3 is 14 amino acids long. The V and J ends lost 3 bases and 4 bases, in that order; junction bases with no gene match: 8. Germline CDR1 DFQATT, CDR2 SNEGSKA (reference sequence). The DNA of the CDR3 is TGCAGTGCTAGTAGGACAGGAGACCTCTATGGCTACACCTTC. This sequence encodes CSASRTGDLYGYTF.

This sequence joins TRBV3-1 (or the pseudogene TRBV3-2) and TRBJ2-6; D might be TRBD1 or TRBD2, each matching 5 bases. The CDR3 runs to 19 residues. The ends were cut back, 1 base at V and 1 base at J, with 17 bases in the middle. Germline CDR1 is LGHDT and CDR2 is YNNKEL (reference sequence). In DNA, the CDR3 is TGTGCCAGCAGCCAAGTTGTGATAGGGACGTTATCTGGGGCCAACGTCCTGACTTTC. Residues: CASSQVVIGTLSGANVLTF.